The TCR beta chain described here comes from a study of blood T cell repertoires in COVID-19. Study summary: There were acute and convalescent COVID-19 samples, and they came from the United States, Italy and Spain. Sources were T cells, B-cell-depleted T cells, or PBMCs; the material itself was cDNA or gDNA.

In the original analysis: Amplifying reference gene primers gave estimates of nucleated cell counts. TCRdb's table, derived via immunoSEQ multiplex PCR, lists solely in-frame clones and lacks some. Clonal size and the V and J genes are those of that table, whereas D and trimming came from the DNA. Altogether about 190,000 clones are present, approximately 80% being singletons, with the ten largest covering roughly an eighth. This CDR3 region has 19 residues. The chain has TRBV21-1 and TRBJ1-6. TRBV21-1 is a pseudogene locus. The clonotype comes from a woman aged 50 to 60 with acute or convalescent COVID-19. The material sequenced was peripheral blood. The CDR3: CASSNARGRGGGSNSPLHF. DNA for the CDR3: TGTGCCAGCAGCAACGCCCGTGGCCGAGGTGGCGGGAGTAATTCACCCCTCCACTTT.